These 10 T cell receptor beta chains came from one sample sequenced in a study of blood T cell repertoires in COVID-19. Sequencing used immunoSEQ multiplex PCR; TCRdb keeps in-frame clones, though not all of them. The table has approximately 290,000 clones, 80% to 90% seen once; the top ten hold roughly 4%. Material for sequencing was PBMCs or T cells enriched from blood (not recorded which). Receptors originate from a woman aged 25 to 39 who had recovered from COVID-19.

The V and J genes are TRBV27 and TRBJ2-2; D unclear. Germline-derived CDR1 and CDR2 are MNHEY and SMNVEV (reference sequence). This CDR3 region has 13 residues. V dropped 3 bases and J dropped 5 bases, with 7 bases sitting between them. CDR3: CASSFAETGELFF. The CDR3 DNA reads as TGTGCCAGCAGTTTTGCGGAAACCGGGGAGCTGTTTTTT.

V is TRBV9 and J is TRBJ1-4, with 7 bases matching TRBD1. After removal of 7 bases from V and 10 bases from J, the junction contained 10 bases not matched to a gene. This CDR3 has 13 amino acids. Germline CDR1 reads SGDLS; CDR2 reads YYNGEE. The CDR3 spells CASGTGQDGKLFF. The CDR3 DNA sequence: TGTGCCAGCGGGACTGGACAGGACGGAAAACTGTTTTTT.

This clone was seen a handful of times. The genes are TRBV30 and TRBJ2-7, with D perhaps TRBD2 (6 bases). V was cut by 3 bases and J by 9 bases, with 18 bases left in between. The CDR3 is 13 residues long. Germline V gene data show CDR1 as GTSNPN and CDR2 as SVGIG (reference sequence). The CDR3 DNA follows: TGTGCCTGGAGGGCTACACAGGTGGGGGGGCAGTACTTC. Protein product: CAWRATQVGGQYF.

This chain joins TRBV5-5 and TRBJ1-6; D is unresolved. The CDR3 consists of 13 residues. The germline gives CDR1 SGHKS, CDR2 YYEKEE (reference sequence). Trimming took 4 bases from V and 9 from J, leaving 11 bases between them. CDR3 DNA sequence: TGTGCCAGCAGCCCGGGAAGGAGTTCACCCCTCCACTTT. It codes for CASSPGRSSPLHF. The full variable domain, with the rest looked up from reference TRBV5-5 and TRBJ1-6, is DAGVTQSPTHLIKTRGQQVTLRCSPISGHKSVSWYQQVLGQGPQFIFQYYEKEERGRGNFPDRFSARQFPNYSSELNVNALLLGDSALYLCASSPGRSSPLHFGNGTRLTVT.

The chain links TRBV3-1 (or the pseudogene TRBV3-2) to TRBJ2-5, with 11 bases that match TRBD1. CDR3 length: 15 residues. Trimming took 1 base from V and 4 from J; bases not matched to a gene: 2. The germline V gene encodes CDR1 LGHDT and CDR2 YNNKEL (reference sequence). The CDR3 region is CASSQGTGGGETQYF. Written as DNA, the CDR3 is TGTGCCAGCAGCCAAGGGACAGGGGGCGGAGAGACCCAGTACTTC.

The rearrangement joins TRBV27 to TRBJ1-4, with D perhaps matching TRBD1 (5 bases). The CDR3 is 15 residues long. Germline loops: CDR1 MNHEY, CDR2 SMNVEV (reference sequence). The ends were cut back, 5 bases at V and 4 bases at J, with 14 bases in the middle. The CDR3 DNA reads TGTGCCAGCAGTCCCGTGGGGGGGGTTAATGAAAAACTGTTTTTT. This gives the protein CASSPVGGVNEKLFF.

The rearrangement joins TRBV5-5 to TRBJ1-5; D ambiguous. Germline V gene lookup returns CDR1 SGHKS and CDR2 YYEKEE (reference sequence). Deletions cut 3 bases from V and 0 bases from J, with 13 bases between. The CDR3 length is 16 residues. The CDR3 sequence: CASSSDGSNSNQPQHF. The CDR3 region has the DNA TGTGCCAGCAGCTCCGACGGGAGTAATAGCAATCAGCCCCAGCATTTT.

The CDR3 loop reads CASSYGLGQGSYEQYF. The CDR3, as DNA: TGTGCCAGCAGTTACGGTTTGGGACAGGGCTCCTACGAGCAGTACTTC. This chain joins TRBV6-5 and TRBJ2-7, with 9 positions matching TRBD1. The length of the CDR3 is 16 residues. From germline, CDR1 is MNHEY and CDR2 SVGAGI. Trimming took 2 bases from V and 0 from J; bases not matched to a gene: 5.

V is TRBV5-1 and J is TRBJ2-1, with D possibly matching TRBD1 (6 bases). The V end lost 1 base, the J end lost 4 bases, and 15 bases lay between the germline ends. Germline V lookup: CDR1 SGHRS, CDR2 YFSETQ. The CDR3 extends over 16 amino acids. CDR3 nucleotides: TGCGCCAGCAGCTTGAAGGGGGAGAGCCTATACAATGAGCAGTTCTTC. Its protein product is CASSLKGESLYNEQFF.

The chain uses TRBV19 and TRBJ1-6, with TRBD1 matching 7 bases. The CDR3 totals 13 residues. The germline V gene has CDR1 LNHDA and CDR2 SQIVND (reference sequence). Trimming cost V 5 bases and J 10 bases; bases outside gene matches: 5. The CDR3 sequence is CASSVRGLSPLHF. The CDR3 bases are TGTGCCAGTAGTGTCAGGGGGTTATCACCCCTCCACTTT.